This T cell receptor beta chain is drawn from a study of identical twins. A universal primer site arose from template switching, and cDNA bore unique molecular identifiers. MiXCR, run by TCRdb on the 5' RACE reads, gives a single entry per CDR3 protein. Here the sample spans a few hundred thousand distinct CDR3 sequences, roughly 10% being singletons. About this clonotype itself: Its antigen is still unknown.

Study observations and caveats: It was possible that invariant MAIT and iNKT cells partly confounded the zero-insertion analyses. Among out-of-frame alpha sequences shared by twins, low generation probability occurred in excess.

The source is a woman aged 50 to 65 in good health. The sequencing input was naive T cells sorted from blood.

The CDR3 loop reads CASRVRGSHKANEQFF. Here the CDR3 DNA reads TGTGCCAGCAGGGTGAGAGGCTCTCACAAGGCCAATGAGCAGTTCTTC. V and J are TRBV21-1 and TRBJ2-1. TRBV21-1 is labeled a pseudogene. CDR3 length: 16 residues.